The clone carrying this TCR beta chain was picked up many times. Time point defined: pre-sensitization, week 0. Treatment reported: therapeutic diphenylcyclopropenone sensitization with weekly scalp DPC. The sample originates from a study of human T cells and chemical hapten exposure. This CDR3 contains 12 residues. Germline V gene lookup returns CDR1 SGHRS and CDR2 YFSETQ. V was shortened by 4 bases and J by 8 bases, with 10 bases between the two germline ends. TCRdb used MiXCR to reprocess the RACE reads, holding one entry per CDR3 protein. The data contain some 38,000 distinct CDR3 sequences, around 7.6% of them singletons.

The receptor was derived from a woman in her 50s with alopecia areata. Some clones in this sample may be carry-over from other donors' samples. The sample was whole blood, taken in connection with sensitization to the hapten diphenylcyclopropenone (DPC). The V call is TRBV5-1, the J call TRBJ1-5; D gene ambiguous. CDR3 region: CASSRDGEPQHF. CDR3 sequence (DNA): TGCGCCAGCAGCCGTGACGGGGAGCCCCAGCATTTT. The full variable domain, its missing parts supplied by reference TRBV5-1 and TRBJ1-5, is KAGVTQTPRYLIKTRGQQVTLSCSPISGHRSVSWYQQTPGQGLQFLFEYFSETQRNKGNFPGRFSGRQFSNSRSEMNVSTLELGDSALYLCASSRDGEPQHFGDGTRLSIL.